Each of the 19 T cell receptor beta chains below was sequenced from the same sample in a study of spatial heterogeneity in lung cancer. TCRdb re-called the 5' RACE reads with MiXCR, one entry per CDR3 protein. Of 25,000 to 30,000 distinct CDR3 sequences detected, approximately 5.6% appear once; the ten largest clones hold roughly 21%. Time point: blood at routine non-recurrence follow-up after resection. Whole RNA came from tumor, nontumor lung or frozen PBMC and was sequenced without being sorted. This specimen was PBMCs, taken at follow-up. These receptors all stem from a male donor with early-stage non-small cell lung cancer.

This clonotype showed up many times. CDR3 DNA: TGCAGCGTGCTGGGACAGCCCAATCAGCCCCAGCATTTT. The encoded protein is CSVLGQPNQPQHF. This chain connects TRBV29-1 to TRBJ1-5, with 7 bases that match TRBD1. V dropped 6 bases and J dropped 3; count of bases not matched to a gene: 5. Germline-derived CDR1 and CDR2 are SQVTM and ANQGSEA. CDR3 length equals 13 residues.

This clonotype was observed a few times. The chain couples TRBV4-3 to TRBJ2-1, with 8 bases identical to TRBD1. The CDR3 consists of 17 residues. Germline V gene sequence: CDR1 LGHNA, CDR2 YSLEER. J lost 4 bases, V lost 3 bases, and 11 bases had no gene match. CDR3 protein: CASSHDRTQGAYNEQFF. The CDR3 bases are TGCGCCAGCAGCCACGATAGGACCCAGGGGGCATACAATGAGCAGTTCTTC.

This clonotype was observed many times. This chain uses TRBV30 with TRBJ1-1, with no clear D. Germline loops: CDR1 GTSNPN, CDR2 SVGIG (reference sequence). V gave up 0 bases and J gave up 7 bases, with 9 bases separating them. The CDR3 is 12 residues long. The CDR3 sequence: CAWSVRSYEAFF. CDR3 nucleotide sequence: TGTGCCTGGAGTGTAAGGTCGTATGAAGCTTTCTTT.

The chain recombines TRBV10-3 with TRBJ2-3; possible D gene TRBD2, 5 bases. CDR1 is ENHRY, CDR2 SYGVKD, per germline. This CDR3 has 15 amino acids. V was cut by 3 bases and J by 6 bases, with 16 bases left in between. CDR3 sequence: CAISDNWPGMDTQYF. The DNA of the CDR3 is TGTGCCATCAGTGATAATTGGCCGGGAATGGATACGCAGTATTTT.

The chain is built from TRBV6-6 and TRBJ2-7; 9 bases align to TRBD1. Germline CDR1 and CDR2: MNHNY and SVGAGI (reference sequence). The CDR3 length is 13 residues. V lost 5 bases, J lost 7 bases, and 6 bases stayed unmatched. The CDR3 bases are TGTGCCAGCAGTCGGGACAGGGATTGGGAGCAGTACGTC. This sequence encodes CASSRDRDWEQYV.

This clonotype was seen many times. The chain joins TRBV29-1 to TRBJ2-5; D uncertain. V lost 8 bases and J lost 4, with 17 bases in between. Germline assignment: CDR1 SQVTM and CDR2 ANQGSEA. The CDR3 is 13 amino acids. The CDR3 here is CSLRAQPGETQYF. DNA for the CDR3: TGCAGCCTTCGGGCACAGCCGGGAGAGACCCAGTACTTC.

This clonotype was recorded at least ten times. The chain links TRBV7-9 to TRBJ1-1, with unresolved D. V gave up 1 base and J gave up 1 base, with 10 bases separating them. In germline, CDR1 is SEHNR, CDR2 FQNEAQ (reference sequence). This CDR3 spans 15 amino acids. DNA of the CDR3: TGTGCCAGCAGCTTAGTACGGACTTGGAACACTGAAGCTTTCTTT. This gives the protein CASSLVRTWNTEAFF.

This clonotype was seen more than once but under ten times. The J gene is TRBJ2-2, the V gene TRBV11-3; D remains unclear. The CDR3 extends over 15 amino acids. Germline CDR1 is SGHNT and CDR2 is YENEEA. V lost 1 base and J lost 6, with 12 bases in between. The CDR3 spells CASSLVRWVAGELFF. The CDR3 bases are TGTGCCAGCAGCTTAGTACGATGGGTGGCCGGGGAGCTGTTTTTT. The entire variable domain, with the rest obtained from reference TRBV11-3 and TRBJ2-2, is as follows: EAGVVQSPRYKIIEKKQPVAFWCNPISGHNTLYWYLQNLGQGPELLIRYENEEAVDDSQLPKDRFSAERLKGVDSTLKIQPAELGDSAVYLCASSLVRWVAGELFFGEGSRLTVL.

This clonotype was counted many times. This chain uses TRBV29-1 with TRBJ1-1; D uncertain. CDR1 and CDR2 (germline): SQVTM, ANQGSEA. The V and J ends lost 7 bases and 0 bases respectively, with 12 bases between them. This CDR3 comprises 13 residues. CDR3 nucleotides: TGCAGCGGTGGAGGCCCAGTGAACACTGAAGCTTTCTTT. This encodes CSGGGPVNTEAFF.

This clonotype was picked up many times. The rearrangement links TRBV29-1 to TRBJ2-1; the D is unclear. Germline V gives CDR1 SQVTM, CDR2 ANQGSEA. Trimming took 4 bases from V and 7 from J, leaving 14 bases between them. The CDR3 loop spans 13 amino acids. CDR3 residues: CSVGTATANEQFF. CDR3 sequence (DNA): TGCAGCGTTGGGACGGCTACAGCGAATGAGCAGTTCTTC.

This clonotype has a count of ten or more. The V call is TRBV7-9, the J call TRBJ1-2; D is ambiguous. V lost 3 bases to trimming and J lost 4 bases, with 3 bases between them. Germline V CDR1 and CDR2: SEHNR, FQNEAQ (reference sequence). CDR3 length equals 11 residues. The CDR3 loop reads CASSLTYGYTF. The CDR3 nucleotides are TGTGCCAGCAGCTTGACCTATGGCTACACCTTC. The variable domain in full, with the rest retrieved from reference TRBV7-9 and TRBJ1-2, is DTGVSQNPRHKITKRGQNVTFRCDPISEHNRLYWYRQTLGQGPEFLTYFQNEAQLEKSRLLSDRFSAERPKGSFSTLEIQRTEQGDSAMYLCASSLTYGYTFGSGTRLTVV.

This clonotype was detected ten times or more. The chain employs TRBV5-6 and TRBJ1-6, with no clear D. Germline V CDR1 and CDR2: SGHDT, YYEEEE. Trimming removed 5 bases at V and 6 bases at J, with 3 bases between. The CDR3 is 11 amino acids. CDR3 residues: CASSRNSPLHF. In nucleotides, the CDR3 is TGTGCCAGCAGTCGTAATTCACCCCTCCACTTT.

With respect to this clonotype: Without the conserved terminal phenylalanine or tryptophan, this CDR3 likely stems from a read error. The CDR3 loop reads CASSQSALGFNKTVPSYEQYD. CDR3 DNA: TGCGCCAGCAGTCAATCCGCGCTCGGTTTTAATAAGACAGTACCCTCCTACGAGCAGTACGAC. The J gene is TRBJ2-7, the V gene TRBV23-1; the D gene is possibly TRBD1 (5 bases). TRBV23-1 is filed as an ORF, its function uncertain. With 0 bases removed from V and 0 bases from J, the gap between germline ends came to 27 bases. The CDR3 is 21 residues long.

This clonotype was counted a few times. The gene calls are TRBV7-9 and TRBJ1-5; TRBD1 aligns across 9 bases. The V and J ends lost 5 bases and 6 bases, in that order; junction bases with no gene match: 5. The CDR3 spans 14 residues. The germline CDR1 and CDR2 sequences are SEHNR and FQNEAQ (reference sequence). CDR3 sequence (DNA): TGTGCCAGCAGCCCCGGGACAGGGAGTCAGCCCCAGCATTTT. It encodes CASSPGTGSQPQHF.

There are a few counts of this clonotype. DNA for the CDR3: TGTGCCAGCAGGGGGACAAACGTCTACGAGCAGTACTTC. Amino acid sequence: CASRGTNVYEQYF. The chain has TRBV6-2 or TRBV6-3 and TRBJ2-7; possibly TRBD1 for D (6 bases). The ends were cut back, 6 bases at V and 3 bases at J, with 12 bases in the middle. From germline, CDR1 is MNHEY and CDR2 SVGEGT. This CDR3 has 13 amino acids.

This clonotype has a handful of counts. V usage is TRBV19 and J usage is TRBJ1-3; the D is unclear. CDR3 length: 15 amino acids. Trimming took 5 bases from V and 0 from J, leaving 11 bases between them. Germline assignment: CDR1 LNHDA and CDR2 SQIVND (reference sequence). This CDR3 reads CASSQGGLSGNTIYF. In DNA form, the CDR3 reads TGTGCCAGTAGTCAAGGTGGACTCTCTGGAAACACCATATATTTT. The full variable domain, rest sourced from reference TRBV19 and TRBJ1-3, is DGGITQSPKYLFRKEGQNVTLSCEQNLNHDAMYWYRQDPGQGLRLIYYSQIVNDFQKGDIAEGYSVSREKKESFPLTVTSAQKNPTAFYLCASSQGGLSGNTIYFGEGSWLTVV.

V usage is TRBV6-2 or TRBV6-3 and J usage is TRBJ2-2; either TRBD1 or TRBD2 may supply D (5 bases each). The length of the CDR3 is 16 residues. Per germline, CDR1 MNHEY and CDR2 SVGEGT. Between the trimmed V and J ends, which lost 5 bases and 5 bases, there was a span of 18 bases. The CDR3 loop reads CASSPEGPFNTGELFF. The CDR3 nucleotides read TGTGCCAGCAGTCCAGAGGGACCATTTAATACCGGGGAGCTGTTTTTT.

The J gene is TRBJ2-1, the V gene TRBV12-3 or TRBV12-4; 7 bases are a match to TRBD2. This CDR3 region has 13 residues. V trimming: 6 bases; J trimming: 3 bases; junction bases outside the gene matches: 2. The CDR3 protein is CASRGLGYNEQFF. In nucleotides, the CDR3 is TGTGCCAGCAGAGGACTAGGCTACAATGAGCAGTTCTTC.

This clonotype showed up many times. This chain uses TRBV10-3 with TRBJ2-3, with TRBD2 identical over 9 bases. This CDR3 region has 14 residues. Germline CDR1 is ENHRY and CDR2 is SYGVKD. The trim removed 7 bases at V and 0 bases at J, leaving 2 bases unmatched. CDR3 nucleotides: TGTGCCATCAAGAGCGGGGGGAGCACAGATACGCAGTATTTT. Translation gives CAIKSGGSTDTQYF.